The 15 T cell receptor beta chains given below trace back to one sample, sequenced in a study of early T cells in non-severe SARS-CoV-2 infection. MiXCR was run by TCRdb on the 5' RACE reads, yielding one entry per CDR3 protein. The repertoire holds about 90,000 distinct CDR3 sequences, with about 12% as singletons. Specimen: whole blood, collected at baseline. Every receptor here comes from an adult who was a healthcare worker with PCR-confirmed SARS-CoV-2 infection or an uninfected control (not recorded which).

The gene calls are TRBV5-1 and TRBJ1-4; D unclear. Trimming cost V 0 bases and J 5 bases, with 5 bases left between them. The CDR3 loop spans 13 amino acids. The germline CDR1 and CDR2 sequences are SGHRS and YFSETQ. CDR3 nucleotide sequence: TGCGCCAGCAGCTTGGCGCGGAATGAAAAACTGTTTTTT. This sequence encodes CASSLARNEKLFF.

This clonotype was seen at least ten times. The chain combines TRBV7-3 with TRBJ2-1, with 14 positions matching TRBD2. The CDR3 is 17 amino acids. Germline lookup yields CDR1 SGHTA and CDR2 FQGTGA. With V trimmed by 0 bases and J by 7 bases, 5 bases remained unmatched. This chain's CDR3 is CASSLTTGTSGRNEQFF. Here the CDR3 DNA reads TGTGCCAGCAGCTTAACCACCGGGACTAGCGGGAGAAATGAGCAGTTCTTC.

The sample holds a few counts of this clonotype. The CDR3 DNA reads as TGTGCCAGCAGTTACCGGGGAGGGACGCAGTATTTT. Residues: CASSYRGGTQYF. The chain couples TRBV6-5 to TRBJ2-3, with 7 bases matching TRBD2. V lost 2 bases and J lost 9; bases outside the gene matches: 2. The CDR3 length is 12 residues. Germline assignment: CDR1 MNHEY and CDR2 SVGAGI.

This clonotype was picked up a small number of times. This chain joins TRBV7-6 and TRBJ1-6, with 10 bases that match TRBD1. V shed 5 bases, J shed 7 bases, and the junction held 11 bases outside the gene matches. CDR1 is SGHVS and CDR2 is FNYEAQ in the germline V gene. The CDR3 extends over 17 amino acids. Here the CDR3 reads CASSLLRDRGSNSPLHF. CDR3 nucleotides: TGTGCCAGCAGCCTTCTCCGGGACAGGGGAAGCAATTCACCCCTCCACTTT.

Many counts were recorded for this clonotype. This sequence joins TRBV12-3 or TRBV12-4 and TRBJ2-7, with a tentative D call TRBD1 (5 bases). This CDR3 has 14 residues. Trimming pared 7 bases from V and 3 bases from J, leaving 16 bases between. The chain's CDR3 is CASNFPGRGYEQYF. The CDR3 coding sequence is TGTGCCAGCAATTTCCCGGGTAGGGGCTACGAGCAGTACTTC.

This clonotype was observed at least ten times. The chain carries TRBV7-9 and TRBJ2-7; 9 bases are shared with TRBD2. The CDR3 is made up of 14 amino acids. J lost 5 bases, V lost 4 bases, and 6 bases had no gene match. Germline V gene sequence: CDR1 SEHNR, CDR2 FQNEAQ (reference sequence). CDR3 in DNA: TGTGCCAGCAGCTCTGCTAGCGGGAACCACGAGCAGTACTTC. This translates into CASSSASGNHEQYF.

The rearrangement links TRBV18 to TRBJ1-4, with D possibly TRBD1 on 5 matching bases. Trimming shortened V by 6 bases and J by 8 bases, and 22 bases separated the two germline ends. The CDR3 covers 16 residues. Germline V gives CDR1 KGHSH, CDR2 LQKENI. The DNA for the CDR3 is TGTGCCAGCTCCAAACCAATGGGACTGGCCATGGAAAAACTGTTTTTT. Its protein is CASSKPMGLAMEKLFF.

This clonotype was counted between two and nine times. The chain has TRBV9 and TRBJ2-1; 12 bases agree with TRBD2. This CDR3 has 15 amino acids. J gave up 10 bases and V 4 bases, and 9 bases lay outside the gene matches. The germline V gene has CDR1 SGDLS and CDR2 YYNGEE. CDR3 in DNA: TGTGCCAGCAGCCCGAGACTAGCGGGGGAACGAGAGCAGTTCTTC. Protein: CASSPRLAGEREQFF.

The CDR3 bases are TGTGCCAGCAGGGGGACAGTCCAAGAGACCCAGTACTTC. Translated: CASRGTVQETQYF. The chain uses TRBV2 and TRBJ2-5, with 7 bases that match TRBD1. Unmatched junction bases numbered 2, after V lost 6 bases and J lost 1 base. This CDR3 region has 13 residues. Germline loops: CDR1 SNHLY, CDR2 FYNNEI.

The chain joins TRBV5-1 to TRBJ1-2; 11 nucleotides match TRBD1. Trimming removed 0 bases from V and 4 bases from J; junction bases left unmatched: 2. Germline V lookup: CDR1 SGHRS, CDR2 YFSETQ. The CDR3 runs to 15 residues. This CDR3 is CASSLDGQGAYGYTF. The DNA of the CDR3 is TGCGCCAGCAGCTTGGACGGACAGGGGGCCTATGGCTACACCTTC.

This clonotype was observed a few times. The V gene is TRBV6-4, the J gene TRBJ2-3; 7 positions match TRBD2. The CDR3 is 14 residues long. Germline V gene sequence: CDR1 MRHNA, CDR2 SNTAGT. V shed 6 bases, J shed 3 bases, and the junction held 6 bases outside the gene matches. The CDR3 region is CASSALGGTDTQYF. The CDR3 DNA reads TGTGCCAGCAGCGCTTTGGGAGGGACAGATACGCAGTATTTT.

This clonotype was counted between two and nine times. V usage is TRBV6-5 and J usage is TRBJ2-7; no clear D. Trimming left V 0 bases short and J 2 bases short, with 8 bases between. Germline CDR1 is MNHEY and CDR2 is SVGAGI. The CDR3 runs 14 residues. The DNA for the CDR3 is TGTGCCAGCAGTTACTCACGAGAGACCTACGAGCAGTACTTC. As protein: CASSYSRETYEQYF.

This clonotype was observed a few times. The rearrangement links TRBV5-1 to TRBJ2-2, with 11 bases lining up with TRBD2. The CDR3 extends over 16 amino acids. CDR1 and CDR2 (germline): SGHRS, YFSETQ. V lost 5 bases, J lost 6 bases, and 9 bases stayed unmatched. CDR3 nucleotide sequence: TGCGCCAGCAGACTAGCGGGGGACCAGAGGGCCGGGGAGCTGTTTTTT. Translating gives CASRLAGDQRAGELFF.

This clonotype was counted ten times or more. J is TRBJ1-2 and V is TRBV7-2, with 7 bases lining up with TRBD1. The V segment lost 1 base and the J segment 5 bases; nucleotides outside the gene matches: 7. The CDR3 has 15 amino acids. CDR1 is SGHTA, CDR2 FQGNSA, per germline. This chain's CDR3 is CASSLVLGTAYGYTF. In nucleotides, the CDR3 is TGTGCCAGCAGCTTAGTCCTCGGGACAGCTTATGGCTACACCTTC.

This clonotype occurred a few times. V usage is TRBV24-1 and J usage is TRBJ1-5; perhaps TRBD1 as D (6 bases). The V and J ends lost 5 bases and 4 bases respectively, with 20 bases between them. This CDR3 has 17 amino acids. From germline, CDR1 is KGHDR and CDR2 SFDVKD. The CDR3 sequence: CATSAGGGGGWNQPQHF. CDR3 bases: TGTGCCACCAGTGCTGGAGGGGGGGGAGGATGGAATCAGCCCCAGCATTTT.